This paragraph covers one TCR beta chain sequence. Its antigen is not identified. The data belong to a study of cytomegalovirus exposure and HLA in healthy donors. The V gene's germline CDR1 is SGHTA and CDR2 FQGTGA. The CDR3 totals 18 residues. V was pared by 2 bases and J by 4 bases, with 21 bases between. PCR involved 60 Vbeta and 13 Jbeta primers. Some clones are missing from TCRdb's copy, which holds only in-frame ones; the method was immunoSEQ multiplex PCR. The table has 120,000 or so clones, approximately 80% seen once. Study conclusions and caveats: 87-base-pair reads could not separate some V segments, including TRBV6-2 and TRBV6-3.

This TCR was sampled from a woman in her 40s in good health and CMV-seropositive. V gene TRBV7-3 combines with J gene TRBJ2-1; possible D gene TRBD2, 6 bases. The sequencing sample was made of PBMCs. In DNA form, the CDR3 reads TGTGCCAGCAGCTTATCGGGGACGGGACTGGGGACTTACAATGAGCAGTTCTTC. Encoded protein: CASSLSGTGLGTYNEQFF.